This TCR beta chain is from a study of beta chain features in type 1 diabetes. General observations from the study: Significant though moderate, a shortening of TCRB CDR3s appeared in all four CD4+ subsets of Type 1 diabetes patients.

TCRB transcripts that were expressed got sequenced, as all of the isolated RNA had been reverse transcribed. This table comes from immunoSEQ multiplex PCR, and its TCRdb copy is limited to in-frame clones, with some not included. The sample contains around 300,000 clones, about 15% of which appear only once. In the case of this clone: Its antigen is still unknown.

V lost 5 bases and J lost 3, with 16 bases in between. CDR3 length: 16 amino acids. The germline V gene encodes CDR1 MNHEY and CDR2 SMNVEV (reference sequence). The V and J genes are TRBV27 and TRBJ2-2, with D tentatively TRBD1 (7 bases). The sequenced sample was naive CD4+ T cells from blood. The TCR was taken from a man between 18 and 29 years old with type 1 diabetes. In nucleotides, the CDR3 is TGTGCCAGCAGTCCCAGGGGGGTCAGGGACACCGGGGAGCTGTTTTTT. Protein: CASSPRGVRDTGELFF.